The 8 T cell receptor beta chains listed next were all sequenced from one sample in a study of blood T cells in healthy people across ages. Primers used in a second PCR of roughly 6 to 11 cycles were a sample-barcoded 5' primer and a J-beta primer mix. TCRdb called the 5' RACE reads again in MiXCR, with one record for every CDR3 protein. The sample contains 700,000 to 900,000 distinct CDR3 sequences, 53% of which appear only once. The sequenced sample consisted of blood. The source of these receptors is an elderly man in good health.

This sequence joins TRBV18 and TRBJ2-3, with 10 nucleotides matching TRBD1. J lost 3 bases, V lost 3 bases, and 6 bases had no gene match. The CDR3 loop spans 16 amino acids. Germline V gene sequence: CDR1 KGHSH, CDR2 LQKENI. Here the CDR3 DNA reads TGTGCCAGCTCACCTACCGGGACAGGGGTTACAGATACGCAGTATTTT. Translated, it gives CASSPTGTGVTDTQYF.

The genes are TRBV20-1 and TRBJ2-5, with a tentative D call TRBD1 (5 bases). The germline V and J ends were trimmed by 1 base and 2 bases, with 11 bases remaining between them. Germline V gives CDR1 DFQATT, CDR2 SNEGSKA (reference sequence). The CDR3 has 14 residues. As DNA, the CDR3 is TGCAGTGCTAGAGCTCCAGGGTATCAAGAGACCCAGTACTTC. Translation gives CSARAPGYQETQYF.

The genes are TRBV14 and TRBJ2-4; D might be TRBD1 (6 bases). The J call may not be correct, given that the DNA end is closer to TRBJ2-5. The germline V gene has CDR1 SGHDN and CDR2 FVKESK. The CDR3 sequence is 14 residues long. Here the CDR3 DNA reads TGTGCCAGCAGCCAACAGGGGTTAGGGGAGACCCAGTACTTC. It specifies CASSQQGLGETQYF.

The chain combines TRBV25-1 with TRBJ1-2; D uncertain. Germline V gene lookup returns CDR1 MGHDK and CDR2 SYGVNS. The CDR3 runs 13 residues. Trimming pared 3 bases from V and 9 bases from J, leaving 14 bases between. As DNA, the CDR3 is TGTGCCAGCAGTGATAATGTGGGCATTAGCTACACCTTC. It encodes CASSDNVGISYTF.

There are a few counts of this clonotype. The rearrangement links TRBV29-1 to TRBJ2-3; a weak D match, TRBD2 (5 bases). V shed 3 bases and J shed 7 bases, with 17 bases lying between them. CDR1 and CDR2 (germline): SQVTM, ANQGSEA. There are 14 residues in the CDR3. CDR3 in amino acids: CSVDEGRVSHTQYF. Written as DNA, the CDR3 is TGCAGCGTTGATGAGGGTCGTGTTTCGCATACGCAGTATTTT.

The sample holds a few counts of this clonotype. The CDR3 DNA sequence: TGCGCCAGCAGCCCCGGGTCGGACCTCGGGAACACTGAAGCTTTCTTT. Its translation is CASSPGSDLGNTEAFF. V is TRBV5-1 and J is TRBJ1-1; no reliable D call. The CDR3 covers 16 residues. Per the germline V gene, CDR1 is SGHRS and CDR2 is YFSETQ. V lost 4 bases and J lost 1, with 17 bases in between.

The chain recombines TRBV12-3 or TRBV12-4 with TRBJ2-1; TRBD2 matches 7 bases. V gave up 6 bases and J gave up 11 bases; unmatched junction bases: 7. This CDR3 comprises 12 residues. This chain's CDR3 is CASSPSSGKQFF. Written as DNA, the CDR3 is TGTGCCAGCAGCCCTTCCAGCGGGAAGCAGTTCTTC.

The V gene is TRBV11-3, the J gene TRBJ1-5; D remains unclear. Trimming removed 4 bases from V and 4 bases from J, with 8 bases in between. Germline CDR1 and CDR2: SGHNT and YENEEA. The CDR3 is made up of 13 amino acids. The CDR3 sequence is CASSCPQNQPQHF. In DNA, the CDR3 is TGTGCCAGCAGCTGCCCTCAGAATCAGCCCCAGCATTTT.